This T cell receptor beta chain was captured by sequencing in a study of T cell responses to AZD1222 COVID-19 vaccine. The study's findings and limits: Spike as a whole was targeted by vaccine-associated CD4 TCRs, dominant at 160-218 and 743-854.

Germline values: CDR1 LNHDA, CDR2 SQIVND (reference sequence). The CDR3 covers 15 residues. The V end lost 3 bases, the J end lost 9 bases, and 18 bases lay between the germline ends. Produced via immunoSEQ multiplex PCR; TCRdb's table is partial and in-frame only. This table holds 86,000 or so clones, 90% found once. About this clone: Its specificity is unknown.

This rearrangement joins TRBV19 to TRBJ1-5, with a possible D match to TRBD1 (6 bases). The input for sequencing was peripheral blood, taken on day 0 of AZD1222 vaccination. The receptor comes from an adult in good health. CDR3 sequence reads: CASSIGQPLPSPQHF. The CDR3 bases are TGTGCCAGTAGTATTGGACAGCCTCTACCCTCGCCCCAGCATTTT.